This T cell receptor beta chain originates from a study of neurological immune-mediated disorders. Looked up from germline, CDR1 is DFQATT and CDR2 is SNEGSKA (reference sequence). This CDR3 comprises 12 residues. V was clipped by 6 bases and J by 6 bases; unmatched bases: 7. The method for making cDNA was 5'RACE, and it used 10-nucleotide random UMIs. In TCRdb, the 5' RACE reads were re-called with MiXCR into one record per CDR3 protein. This table holds about 120,000 distinct CDR3 sequences, 3.2% found once. This clonotype was seen at least ten times. The chain joins TRBV20-1 to TRBJ2-5; 7 bases are a match to TRBD2. This receptor was taken from a woman under 40 with multiple sclerosis. The source material was PBMCs. The CDR3 sequence is CSAEGGSQTQYF. In nucleotides, the CDR3 is TGCAGTGCAGAGGGAGGGTCGCAGACCCAGTACTTC.